A selection of T cell receptor beta chains follows, all from one sample in a study of a mutant IDH1 vaccine in newly diagnosed glioma. Sequencing was performed with immunoSEQ multiplex PCR; in TCRdb, only in-frame clones are kept and a portion is missing. This repertoire shows around 16,000 clones, roughly 85% found once; its top ten account for less than 12%. The sequencing used PBMCs, collected from a glioma patient treated with radiotherapy, temozolomide or both. The receptor set was obtained from a middle-aged man with glioma. Both conserved end residues are part of each CDR3. Fields, in order: J gene, D gene, clone size, V gene, CDR3 DNA, CDR3 protein. A D gene is named only where the DNA matches it firmly. For some rows the clone size is stated as once, few or many, or as a class when expanded; others skip it.

TRBJ2-1 TRBD2 once TRBV5-1 TGCGCCAGCAGCTGGAACGCGGGAGGGATCAATGAGCAGTTCTTC CASSWNAGGINEQFF
TRBJ2-4 NA NA TRBV7-9 TGTGCCAGCAGCTTAGCGCGGGGTATTGGAAACATTCAGTACTTC CASSLARGIGNIQYF
TRBJ2-2 TRBD2 NA TRBV6-4 TGTGCCAGCAGTGACGGGAGGGCCACCGGGGAGCTGTTTTTT CASSDGRATGELFF
TRBJ2-1 TRBD2 NA TRBV28 TGTGCCAGCAATTCCATAAAAGCGGGATCCGCCAATGAGCAGTTCTTC CASNSIKAGSANEQFF
TRBJ1-2 NA NA TRBV4-1 TGCGCCAGCAGCCAGAGGCAGGGTGGCTATGGCTACACCTTC CASSQRQGGYGYTF
TRBJ2-1 TRBD2 NA TRBV19 TGTGCCAGTAGAGAACTAGCGGGGCTTAACAATGAGCAGTTCTTC CASRELAGLNNEQFF
TRBJ1-2 NA NA TRBV7-9 TGTGCCAGCAGCCCCCTAACAGCTTTAGGGGGCTACACCTTC CASSPLTALGGYTF
TRBJ2-7 NA NA TRBV27 TGTGCCAGCAGTTCAAGGGCGGCCTCCTACGAGCAGTACTTC CASSSRAASYEQYF
TRBJ2-3 TRBD2 NA TRBV4-1 TGCGCCAGCAGGAGAGCGGGAACCAGCACAGATACGCAGTATTTT CASRRAGTSTDTQYF
TRBJ1-2 NA NA TRBV7-9 TGTGCCAGCACCCCCCCTGGGAGTCGGGGCTGCACCTTC CASTPPGSRGCTF
TRBJ2-5 NA NA TRBV15 TGTGCCACCAGCAGAGAGGACTCATTTAGGGAGACCCAGTACTTC CATSREDSFRETQYF
TRBJ2-6 TRBD1 once TRBV7-2 TGTGCCAGCAGCTTAGCGGGACAGGGTAGCTCTGGGGCCAACGTCCTGACTTTC CASSLAGQGSSGANVLTF
TRBJ1-2 TRBD1 NA TRBV2 TGTGCCAGCAGTGACAACAGGGGGGACTATGGCTACACCTTC CASSDNRGDYGYTF
TRBJ1-6 NA once TRBV5-5 TGTGCCAGCAGCTTAACTACCGGCTCCTATAATTCACCCCTCCACTTT CASSLTTGSYNSPLHF
TRBJ2-1 NA NA TRBV11-2 TGTGCCAGCAGCTTAGACGCCCCTTACAATGAGCAGTTCTTC CASSLDAPYNEQFF
TRBJ2-1 TRBD2 once TRBV19 TGTGCCAGTACCCCCCGGGGGGGTGGCTCCTACAATGAGCAGTTCTTC CASTPRGGGSYNEQFF
TRBJ2-4 NA NA TRBV4-1 TGCGCCAGCAGCCAAGGCAGGGTCTCGGGGACCAAAAACATTCAGTACTTC CASSQGRVSGTKNIQYF
TRBJ1-1 NA NA TRBV5-4 TGTGCCAGCAGCTTATTAGTAGCTACGACAGGTAGTTTGAAGGCTTTCTTT CASSLLVATTGSLKAFF
TRBJ1-2 NA few TRBV18 TGTGCCAGCTCACCACGGGAGGGACTAGACGGCTACACCTTC CASSPREGLDGYTF
TRBJ2-1 NA few TRBV28 TGTGCCAGCAGAGATTGGGACGGAAGCTCCTACAATGAGCAGTTCTTC CASRDWDGSSYNEQFF
TRBJ2-1 TRBD2 once TRBV10-1 TGCGCCAGCAGTGAATCTTTCTTAACGGGAGGGAGAAATGAGCAGTTCTTC CASSESFLTGGRNEQFF
TRBJ2-5 NA NA TRBV21-1 TGTGCCAGCAGCAAACCCACTAGCGGGAGGGCCAGGAGAGGGGAGACCCAGTACTTC CASSKPTSGRARRGETQYF
TRBJ2-1 NA NA TRBV19 TGTGCCAGTAGTATTAAGCGGACCAACAATGAGCAGTTCTTC CASSIKRTNNEQFF
TRBJ2-1 NA NA TRBV29-1 TGCAGCGCCGTACCAGGGGGGGCGGACTCTGGTGAGCAGTTCTTC CSAVPGGADSGEQFF
TRBJ2-5 NA few TRBV29-1 TGCAGCGTTGCTGAATGGGGAGCCCAAGAGACCCAGTACTTC CSVAEWGAQETQYF
TRBJ1-1 TRBD1 NA TRBV5-1 TGCGCCAGCAATCGGGACAGCGACACTGAAGCTTTCTTT CASNRDSDTEAFF
TRBJ2-1 TRBD2 NA TRBV29-1 TGCAGCGTTGACAGTGCGGGAGGGTCGTGGAATGAGCAGTTCTTC CSVDSAGGSWNEQFF
TRBJ2-6 NA NA TRBV7-1 TGTGCCAGCAGCCACAATCGAGGACAAAGTCGGGCCAACGTCCTGACTTTC CASSHNRGQSRANVLTF
TRBJ1-6 NA few TRBV4-1 TGCGCCAGCAGCCTAGAGGCGAGTTCACCCCTCCACTTT CASSLEASSPLHF
TRBJ2-1 TRBD2 NA TRBV29-1 TGCAGCGTCCGGGGACTAGCGGGTCGTGAGCAGTTCTTC CSVRGLAGREQFF
TRBJ1-1 NA few TRBV19 TGTGCCAGTAGTATAGATGGGGTTTTAGCTTTCTTT CASSIDGVLAFF
TRBJ1-1 NA NA TRBV28 TGTGCGACCTCCCGATTGGATCGAAGGGGCGCTGAAGCTTTCTTT CATSRLDRRGAEAFF
TRBJ2-1 TRBD2 NA TRBV28 TGTGCCAGCAGTTTATCACTGGGACTAGCGGCCTACAATGAGCAGTTCTTC CASSLSLGLAAYNEQFF
TRBJ2-3 NA NA TRBV14 TGTGCCAGCAGCCAAGTACGACCCTGGGGTACGCAGTATTTT CASSQVRPWGTQYF
TRBJ1-1 TRBD1 NA TRBV18 TGTGCCAGCTCCGGGACAGGGGGCGAGCGCACTGAAGCTTTCTTT CASSGTGGERTEAFF
TRBJ2-2 NA NA TRBV6-1 TGTGCCAGCAGTACCACTTCACAGGGCGGCGGGGAGCTGTTTTTT CASSTTSQGGGELFF
TRBJ1-2 NA NA TRBV6-1 TGTGCCAGCAGTGATATACGGTCTAGAGAGGGCTACACCTTC CASSDIRSREGYTF
TRBJ1-4 NA once TRBV30 TGTGCCTGGAGTGTAGACCGGAGGCGCGTTAATGAAAAACTGTTTTTT CAWSVDRRRVNEKLFF
TRBJ2-7 TRBD2 NA TRBV5-1 TGCGCCAGCAGCCTTGGGACTAGCGGGAGGGTAATACACGAGCAGTACTTC CASSLGTSGRVIHEQYF